This TCR beta chain was obtained from a study of shared clonotypes between healthy human individuals. Overall study results and limits: Rarefaction showed that sequencing of sorted subsets was incomplete (despite large depth).

Clones were sequenced by immunoSEQ multiplex PCR, and TCRdb holds only the in-frame ones, with some missing. Of about 1 million clones listed, 70% to 80% were seen once; the top ten hold roughly 1.5%. Note on this clone: Its antigen is undetermined.

Naive CD4+ cells were CD45RA-selected; the remaining cells were memory. Germline loops: CDR1 SGHTA, CDR2 FQGTGA. V was pared by 0 bases and J by 1 base, with 8 bases between. The CDR3 is 15 residues long. Sequenced sample: memory CD4+ T cells sorted from blood. The subset was: CD45RA-negative fraction. The chain employs TRBV7-3 and TRBJ2-3; no definite D call. This sequence was found in a man aged 18 to 29 in good health. CDR3 bases: TGTGCCAGCAGCTTAACTGGCCAGGGCACAGATACGCAGTATTTT. This gives the protein CASSLTGQGTDTQYF.